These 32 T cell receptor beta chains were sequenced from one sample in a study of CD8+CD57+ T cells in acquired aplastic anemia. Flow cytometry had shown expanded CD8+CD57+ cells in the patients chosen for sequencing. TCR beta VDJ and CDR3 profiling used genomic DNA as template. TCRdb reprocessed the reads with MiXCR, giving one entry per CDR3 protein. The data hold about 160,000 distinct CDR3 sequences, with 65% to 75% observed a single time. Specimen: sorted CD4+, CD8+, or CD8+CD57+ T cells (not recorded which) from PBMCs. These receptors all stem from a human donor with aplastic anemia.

The CDR3 sequence: CASSMLLLGGHTQYF. DNA of the CDR3: TGTGCCAGTAGTATGCTGTTACTAGGTGGACATACGCAGTATTTT. The chain employs TRBV19 and TRBJ2-3; possibly TRBD2 for D (5 bases). This CDR3 has 15 residues. The germline V and J ends were trimmed by 3 bases and 7 bases, with 17 bases remaining between them. Per the germline V gene, CDR1 is LNHDA and CDR2 is SQIVND (reference sequence).

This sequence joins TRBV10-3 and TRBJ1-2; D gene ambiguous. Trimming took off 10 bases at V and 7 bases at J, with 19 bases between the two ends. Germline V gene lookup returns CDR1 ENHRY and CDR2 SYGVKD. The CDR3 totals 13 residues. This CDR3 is CASSQTPGGGYTF. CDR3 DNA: TGTGCCAGCAGCCAGACACCCGGCGGTGGCTACACCTTC.

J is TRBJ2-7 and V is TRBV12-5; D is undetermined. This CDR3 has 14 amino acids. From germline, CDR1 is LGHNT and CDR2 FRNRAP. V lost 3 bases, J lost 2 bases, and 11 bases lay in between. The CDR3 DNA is TGTGCTAGTGGTTTCCTCCCGAGTCCCTACGAGCAGTACTTC. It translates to CASGFLPSPYEQYF.

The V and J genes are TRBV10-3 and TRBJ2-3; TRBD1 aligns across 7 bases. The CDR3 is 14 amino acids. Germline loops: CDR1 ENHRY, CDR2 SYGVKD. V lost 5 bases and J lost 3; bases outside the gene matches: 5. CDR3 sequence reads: CAISPDRATDTQYF. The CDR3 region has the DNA TGTGCCATCAGTCCTGACAGGGCTACAGATACGCAGTATTTT.

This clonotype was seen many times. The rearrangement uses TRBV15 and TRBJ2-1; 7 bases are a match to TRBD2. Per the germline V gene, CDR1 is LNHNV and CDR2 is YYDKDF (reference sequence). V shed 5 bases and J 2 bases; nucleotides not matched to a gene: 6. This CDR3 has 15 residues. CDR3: CATSSGGGPYNEQFF. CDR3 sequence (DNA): TGTGCCACCAGCTCGGGGGGAGGCCCCTACAATGAGCAGTTCTTC.

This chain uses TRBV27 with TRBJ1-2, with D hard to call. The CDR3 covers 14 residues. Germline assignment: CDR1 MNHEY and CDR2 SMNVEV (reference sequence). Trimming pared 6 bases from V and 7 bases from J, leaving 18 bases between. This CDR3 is CASRPPSYCGGYTF. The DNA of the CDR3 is TGTGCCAGCAGACCCCCTTCCTATTGCGGTGGCTACACCTTC.

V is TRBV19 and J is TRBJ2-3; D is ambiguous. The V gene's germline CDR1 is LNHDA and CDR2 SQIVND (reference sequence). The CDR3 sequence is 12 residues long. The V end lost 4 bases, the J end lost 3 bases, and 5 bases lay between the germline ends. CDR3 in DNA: TGTGCCAGTAGTACTACGACAGATACGCAGTATTTT. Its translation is CASSTTTDTQYF.

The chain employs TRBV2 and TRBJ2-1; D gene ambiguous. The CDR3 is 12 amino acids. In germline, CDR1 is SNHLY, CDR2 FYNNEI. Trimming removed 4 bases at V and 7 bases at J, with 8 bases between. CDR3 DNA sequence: TGTGCCAGCAGTGCTGTGGGGAATGAGCAGTTCTTC. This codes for CASSAVGNEQFF.

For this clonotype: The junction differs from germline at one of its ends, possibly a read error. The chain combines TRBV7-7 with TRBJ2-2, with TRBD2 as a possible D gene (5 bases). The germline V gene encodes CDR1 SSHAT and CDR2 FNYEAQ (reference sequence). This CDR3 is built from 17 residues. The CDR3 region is CASSSFSSLSNTGELFF. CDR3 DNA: TGTGCTAGCAGCTCCTTCTCTAGCTTATCGAACACCGGGGAGCTGTTTTTT.

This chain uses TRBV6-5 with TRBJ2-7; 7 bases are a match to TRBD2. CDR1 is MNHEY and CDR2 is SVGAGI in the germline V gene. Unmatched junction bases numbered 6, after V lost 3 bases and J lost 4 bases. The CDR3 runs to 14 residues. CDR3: CASSYGLAEYEQYF. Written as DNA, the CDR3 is TGTGCCAGCAGTTATGGGCTAGCGGAGTACGAGCAGTACTTC.

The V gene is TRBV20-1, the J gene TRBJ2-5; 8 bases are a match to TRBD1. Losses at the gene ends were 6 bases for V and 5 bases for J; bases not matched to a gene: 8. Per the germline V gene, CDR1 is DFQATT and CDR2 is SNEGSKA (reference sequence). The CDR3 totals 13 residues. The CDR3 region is CSAGQGLGETQYF. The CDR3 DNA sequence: TGCAGTGCCGGACAGGGATTGGGTGAGACCCAGTACTTC.

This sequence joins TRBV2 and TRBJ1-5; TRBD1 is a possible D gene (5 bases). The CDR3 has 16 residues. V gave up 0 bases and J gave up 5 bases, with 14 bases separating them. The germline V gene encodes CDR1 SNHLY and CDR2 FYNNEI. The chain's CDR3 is CASSEAGTIADQPQHF. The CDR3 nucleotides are TGTGCCAGCAGTGAAGCTGGGACTATAGCCGATCAGCCCCAGCATTTT.

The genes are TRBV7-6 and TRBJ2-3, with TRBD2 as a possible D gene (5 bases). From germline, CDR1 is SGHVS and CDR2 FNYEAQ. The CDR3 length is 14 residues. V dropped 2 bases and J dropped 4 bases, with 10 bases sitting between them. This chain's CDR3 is CASSLRTRSDTQYF. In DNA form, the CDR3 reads TGTGCCAGCAGCTTAAGAACTAGATCAGATACGCAGTATTTT.

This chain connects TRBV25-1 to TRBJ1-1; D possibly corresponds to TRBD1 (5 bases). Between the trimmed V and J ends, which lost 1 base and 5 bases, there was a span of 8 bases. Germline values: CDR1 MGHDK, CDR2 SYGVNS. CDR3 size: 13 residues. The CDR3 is CASSEWGGTEAFF. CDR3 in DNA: TGTGCCAGCAGTGAATGGGGGGGAACTGAAGCTTTCTTT.

Here the CDR3 reads CSARLAGVGDTQYLDDANTIYF. The DNA for the CDR3 is TGCAGTGCGCGGCTAGCGGGAGTTGGGGATACGCAGTATCTGGACGATGCAAACACCATATATTTT. The chain carries TRBV20-1 and TRBJ1-3; the D is unclear. Germline V CDR1 and CDR2: DFQATT, SNEGSKA (reference sequence). The CDR3 consists of 22 residues. V was shortened by 6 bases and J by 6 bases, with 42 bases between the two germline ends.

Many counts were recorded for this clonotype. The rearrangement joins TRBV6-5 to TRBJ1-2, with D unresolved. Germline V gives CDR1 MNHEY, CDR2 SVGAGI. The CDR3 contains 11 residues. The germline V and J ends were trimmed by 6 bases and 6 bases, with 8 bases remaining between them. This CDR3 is CASSTGDGYTF. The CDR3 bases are TGTGCCAGCAGCACCGGAGATGGCTACACCTTC.

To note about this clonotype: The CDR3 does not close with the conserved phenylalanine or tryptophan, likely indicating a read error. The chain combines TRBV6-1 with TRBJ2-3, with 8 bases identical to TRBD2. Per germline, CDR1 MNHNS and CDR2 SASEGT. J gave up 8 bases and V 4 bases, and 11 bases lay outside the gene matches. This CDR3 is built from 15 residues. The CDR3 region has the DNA TGTGCCAGCAGTGGACTTGCGGGAGGATCAGCTACGCAGTATCTT. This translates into CASSGLAGGSATQYL.

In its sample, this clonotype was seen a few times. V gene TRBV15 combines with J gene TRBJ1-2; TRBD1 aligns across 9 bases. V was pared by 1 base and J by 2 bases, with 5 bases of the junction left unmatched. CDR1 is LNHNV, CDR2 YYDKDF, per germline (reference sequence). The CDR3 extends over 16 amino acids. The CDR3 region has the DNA TGTGCCACCAGCAGAGGGACAGGGGAACTAAACTATGGCTACACCTTC. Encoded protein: CATSRGTGELNYGYTF.

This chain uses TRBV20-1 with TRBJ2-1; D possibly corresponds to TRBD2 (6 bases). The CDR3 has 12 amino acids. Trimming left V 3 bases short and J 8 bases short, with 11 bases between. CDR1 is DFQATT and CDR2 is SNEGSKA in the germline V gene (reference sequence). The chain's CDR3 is CSARRLVDEQFF. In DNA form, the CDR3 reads TGCAGTGCTAGGAGACTAGTCGATGAGCAGTTCTTC.

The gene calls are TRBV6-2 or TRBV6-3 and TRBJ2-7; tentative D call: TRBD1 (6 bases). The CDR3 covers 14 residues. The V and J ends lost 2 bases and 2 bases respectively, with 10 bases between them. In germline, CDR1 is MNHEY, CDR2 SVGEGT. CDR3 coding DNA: TGTGCCAGCAGTTACCCGACAGGCACCTACGAGCAGTACTTC. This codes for CASSYPTGTYEQYF.

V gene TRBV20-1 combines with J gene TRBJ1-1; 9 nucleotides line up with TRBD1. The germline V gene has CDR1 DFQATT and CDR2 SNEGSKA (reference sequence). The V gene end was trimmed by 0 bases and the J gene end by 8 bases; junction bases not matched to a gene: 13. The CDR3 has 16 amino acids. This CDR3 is CSARDLQGGQGSEAFF. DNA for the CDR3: TGCAGTGCTAGAGATCTACAAGGGGGACAGGGTTCCGAAGCTTTCTTT.

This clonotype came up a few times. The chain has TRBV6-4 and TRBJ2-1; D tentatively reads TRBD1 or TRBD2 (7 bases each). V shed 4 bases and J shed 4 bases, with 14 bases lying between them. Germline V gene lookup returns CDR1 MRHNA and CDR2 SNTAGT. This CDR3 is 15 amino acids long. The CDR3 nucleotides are TGTGCCAGCAGTGGGGCAGGGGGGGAATACAATGAGCAGTTCTTC. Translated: CASSGAGGEYNEQFF.

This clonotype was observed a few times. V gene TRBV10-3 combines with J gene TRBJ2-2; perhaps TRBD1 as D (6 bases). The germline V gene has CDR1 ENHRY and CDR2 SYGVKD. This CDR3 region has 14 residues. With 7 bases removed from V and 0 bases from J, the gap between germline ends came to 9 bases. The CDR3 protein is CAIKGTPNTGELFF. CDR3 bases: TGTGCCATCAAAGGGACACCGAACACCGGGGAGCTGTTTTTT.

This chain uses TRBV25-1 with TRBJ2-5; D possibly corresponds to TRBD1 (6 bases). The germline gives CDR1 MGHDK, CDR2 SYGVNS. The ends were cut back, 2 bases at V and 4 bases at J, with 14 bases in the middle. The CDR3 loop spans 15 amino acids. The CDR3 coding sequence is TGTGCCAGCAGTGAAGACGGCCGAGGGGGAGAGACCCAGTACTTC. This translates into CASSEDGRGGETQYF.

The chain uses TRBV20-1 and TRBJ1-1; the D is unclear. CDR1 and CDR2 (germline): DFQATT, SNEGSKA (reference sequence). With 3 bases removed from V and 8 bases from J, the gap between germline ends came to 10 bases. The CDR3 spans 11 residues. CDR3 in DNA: TGCAGTGCTAGTTTAGGGAAAGAAGCTTTCTTT. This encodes CSASLGKEAFF.

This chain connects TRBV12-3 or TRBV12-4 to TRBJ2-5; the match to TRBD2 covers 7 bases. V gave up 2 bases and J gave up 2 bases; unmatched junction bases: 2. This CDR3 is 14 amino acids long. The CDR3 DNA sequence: TGTGCCAGCAGTTTACGCGGGGGACAAGAGACCCAGTACTTC. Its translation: CASSLRGGQETQYF.

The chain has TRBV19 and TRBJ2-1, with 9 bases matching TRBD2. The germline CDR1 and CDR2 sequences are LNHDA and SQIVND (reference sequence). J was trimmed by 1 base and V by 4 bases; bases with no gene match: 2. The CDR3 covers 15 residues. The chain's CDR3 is CASSNSGGSYNEQFF. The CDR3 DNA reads TGTGCCAGTAGTAATAGCGGGGGATCCTACAATGAGCAGTTCTTC.

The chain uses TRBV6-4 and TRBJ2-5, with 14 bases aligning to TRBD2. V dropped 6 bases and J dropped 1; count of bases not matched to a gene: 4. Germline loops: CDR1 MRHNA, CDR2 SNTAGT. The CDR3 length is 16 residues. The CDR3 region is CASRAGTSGGQETQYF. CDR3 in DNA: TGTGCCAGCAGAGCCGGGACTAGCGGGGGCCAAGAGACCCAGTACTTC.

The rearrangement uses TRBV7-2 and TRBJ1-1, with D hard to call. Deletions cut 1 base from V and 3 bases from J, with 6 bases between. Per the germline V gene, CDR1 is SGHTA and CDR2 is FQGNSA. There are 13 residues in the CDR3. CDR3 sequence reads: CASSLVHDTEAFF. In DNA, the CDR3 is TGTGCCAGCAGCTTAGTTCATGACACTGAAGCTTTCTTT.

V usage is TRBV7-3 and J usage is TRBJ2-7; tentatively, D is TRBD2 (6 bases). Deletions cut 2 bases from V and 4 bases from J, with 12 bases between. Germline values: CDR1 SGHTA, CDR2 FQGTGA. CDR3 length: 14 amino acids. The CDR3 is CASSLAYGGYEQYF. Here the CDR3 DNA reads TGTGCCAGCAGCTTAGCATATGGAGGGTACGAGCAGTACTTC.

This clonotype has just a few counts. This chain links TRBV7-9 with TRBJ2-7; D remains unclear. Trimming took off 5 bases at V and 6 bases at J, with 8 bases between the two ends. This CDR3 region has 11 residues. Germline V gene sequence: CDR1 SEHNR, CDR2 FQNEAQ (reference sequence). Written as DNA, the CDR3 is TGTGCCAGCAGCCCTCAACTCGAGCAGTACTTC. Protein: CASSPQLEQYF.

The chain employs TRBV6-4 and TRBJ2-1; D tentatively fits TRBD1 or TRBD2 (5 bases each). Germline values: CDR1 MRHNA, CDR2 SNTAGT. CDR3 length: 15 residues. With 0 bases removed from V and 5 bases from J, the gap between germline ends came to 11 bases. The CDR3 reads CASSDSRGVDNEQFF. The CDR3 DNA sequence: TGTGCCAGCAGTGACTCTCGAGGGGTGGACAATGAGCAGTTCTTC.